This T cell receptor (beta chain) appears in the sequencing data of a study of human T cells and chemical hapten exposure. Indicated time point: patch test 3, about 24 weeks after DPC sensitization. The treatment: therapeutic diphenylcyclopropenone sensitization with weekly scalp DPC. Donors were 18 to 70-year-old alopecia patients suitable for DPC. Individual cDNA molecules in this library carried unique molecular identifiers. TCRdb analysed the RACE reads with MiXCR anew, one entry per CDR3 protein. The sample lists about 82,000 distinct CDR3 sequences, around 13% occurring once. For this clonotype: Its antigen is still unknown.

Points from the study as a whole: Counts of TCRs above 1 in 1000 frequency stayed unchanged with DPC sensitization. Versus controls, expanded TCRs had significantly more large CDR3 similarity clusters.

The sequence derives from a woman in her 50s with alopecia areata. Some clones in this sample may be carry-over from other donors' samples. The sample consisted of whole blood, taken in connection with sensitization to the hapten diphenylcyclopropenone (DPC).

The CDR3 sequence is CASLGTGDTEAFF. The CDR3 nucleotides read TGTGCCAGCTTAGGGACAGGGGACACTGAAGCTTTCTTT. V is TRBV18 and J is TRBJ1-1, with 10 bases aligning to TRBD1. The germline gives CDR1 KGHSH, CDR2 LQKENI. The CDR3 totals 13 residues. With 7 bases clipped from V and 3 bases from J, the junction kept 2 bases outside the gene matches.